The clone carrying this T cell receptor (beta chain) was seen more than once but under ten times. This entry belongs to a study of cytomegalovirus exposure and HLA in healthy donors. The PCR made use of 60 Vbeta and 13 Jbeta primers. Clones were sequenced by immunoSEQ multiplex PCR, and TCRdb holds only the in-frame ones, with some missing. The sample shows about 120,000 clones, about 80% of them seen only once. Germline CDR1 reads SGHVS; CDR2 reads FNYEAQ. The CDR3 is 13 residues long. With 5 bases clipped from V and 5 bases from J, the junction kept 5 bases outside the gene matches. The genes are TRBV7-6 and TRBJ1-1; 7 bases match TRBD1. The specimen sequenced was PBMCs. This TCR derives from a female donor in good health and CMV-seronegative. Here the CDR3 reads CASSQGVGTEAFF. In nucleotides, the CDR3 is TGTGCCAGCAGCCAGGGGGTAGGAACTGAAGCTTTCTTT.